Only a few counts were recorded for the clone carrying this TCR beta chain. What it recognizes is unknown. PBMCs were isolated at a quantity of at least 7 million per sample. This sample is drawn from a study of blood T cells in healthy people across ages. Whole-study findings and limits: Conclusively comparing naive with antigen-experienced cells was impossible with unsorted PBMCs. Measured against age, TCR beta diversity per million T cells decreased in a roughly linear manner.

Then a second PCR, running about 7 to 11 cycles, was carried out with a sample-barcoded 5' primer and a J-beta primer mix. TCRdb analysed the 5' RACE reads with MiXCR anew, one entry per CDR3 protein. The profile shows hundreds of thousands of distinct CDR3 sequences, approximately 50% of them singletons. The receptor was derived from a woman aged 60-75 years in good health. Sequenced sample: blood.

This CDR3 reads CASSKVGGDCLSGANVLTF. DNA for the CDR3: TGTGCCAGCAGCAAGGTTGGGGGGGACTGCCTCTCTGGGGCCAACGTCCTGACTTTC. V and J are TRBV21-1 and TRBJ2-6; the table names TRBD2, a call not compared with the DNA. TRBV21-1 is described as a pseudogene. This CDR3 region has 19 residues.